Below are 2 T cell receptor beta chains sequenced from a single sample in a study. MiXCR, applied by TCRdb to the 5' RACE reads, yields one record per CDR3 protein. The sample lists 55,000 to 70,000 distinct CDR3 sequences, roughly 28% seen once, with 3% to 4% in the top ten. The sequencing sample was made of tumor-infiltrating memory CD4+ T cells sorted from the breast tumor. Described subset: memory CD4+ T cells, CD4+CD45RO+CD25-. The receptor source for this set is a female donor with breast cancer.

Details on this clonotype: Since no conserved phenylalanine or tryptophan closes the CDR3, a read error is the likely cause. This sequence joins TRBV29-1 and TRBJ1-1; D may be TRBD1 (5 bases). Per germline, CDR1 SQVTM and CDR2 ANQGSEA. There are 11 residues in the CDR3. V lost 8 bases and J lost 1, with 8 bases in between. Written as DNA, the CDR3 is TGCAGCTGTGGACAGAACACTGAAGCTTTCTCT. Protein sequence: CSCGQNTEAFS.

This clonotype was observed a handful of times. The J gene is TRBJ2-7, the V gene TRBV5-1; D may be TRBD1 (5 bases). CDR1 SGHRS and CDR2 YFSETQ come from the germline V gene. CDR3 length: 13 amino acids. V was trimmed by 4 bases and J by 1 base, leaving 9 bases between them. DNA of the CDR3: TGCGCCAGCAGCGCAGACAGTTCCTACGAGCAGTACTTC. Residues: CASSADSSYEQYF.